Shown below are 3 T cell receptor beta chains from a single sample sequenced in a study of CD8 T cells in ankylosing spondylitis. What these receptors recognize is not known. MiXCR, applied by TCRdb to the 5' RACE reads, yields one record per CDR3 protein. The sample contains roughly 400,000 distinct CDR3 sequences, about 20% of which appear only once. Findings of the study overall: Characteristic, it appeared, of ankylosing spondylitis blood was a TCR beta motif of about eight highly homologous variants.

The sequenced material came from blood, either unsorted or a sorted T cell fraction (not recorded which). These receptors were obtained from a male donor with ankylosing spondylitis.

The chain joins TRBV29-1 to TRBJ2-7; 14 positions match TRBD2. Germline trimming cut 6 bases from V and 6 bases from J; bases unmatched to any gene: 4. The germline V gene has CDR1 SQVTM and CDR2 ANQGSEA. The CDR3 is 13 residues long. The CDR3 loop reads CSVGTSGSGEQYF. The CDR3 nucleotides read TGCAGCGTCGGGACTAGCGGGAGCGGCGAGCAGTACTTC.

This clonotype was seen more than once but under ten times. This chain links TRBV4-3 with TRBJ2-7, with a weak D call TRBD2 (6 bases). The CDR3 spans 15 residues. V was clipped by 4 bases and J by 0 bases, with 13 bases between them. CDR1 and CDR2 from the germline V gene are LGHNA and YSLEER. CDR3 residues: CASSLDYGGSYEQYF. The CDR3 region has the DNA TGCGCCAGCAGCCTCGACTACGGGGGCTCCTACGAGCAGTACTTC.

V and J are TRBV2 and TRBJ2-7; D is perhaps TRBD2 (7 bases). This CDR3 has 15 residues. The germline V gene has CDR1 SNHLY and CDR2 FYNNEI. The V and J ends lost 3 bases and 3 bases respectively, with 15 bases between them. The CDR3 loop reads CASSEGGTIFYEQYF. CDR3 DNA: TGTGCCAGCAGTGAGGGAGGGACAATTTTCTACGAGCAGTACTTC.